Presented here are 5 T cell receptor beta chains from one specimen sequenced in a study of blood T cells in healthy people across ages. Alongside a J-beta primer mix, a sample-barcoded 5' primer served in a second PCR lasting roughly 7 to 11 cycles. One entry per CDR3 protein, called by TCRdb with MiXCR from the 5' RACE reads. The data show 780,000 or so distinct CDR3 sequences, approximately 55% seen once. The sequenced sample was blood. The receptors derive from a man aged 80 or over in good health.

The chain employs TRBV18 and TRBJ1-1; D unclear. The CDR3 totals 15 residues. V gave up 2 bases and J gave up 0 bases, with 10 bases separating them. Germline V gene data show CDR1 as KGHSH and CDR2 as LQKENI. Here the CDR3 reads CASSPGGQMNTEAFF. The CDR3 coding sequence is TGTGCCAGCTCACCAGGAGGCCAAATGAACACTGAAGCTTTCTTT.

The chain combines TRBV12-3 or TRBV12-4 with TRBJ2-1, with D perhaps matching TRBD1 (6 bases). Trimming removed 4 bases at V and 9 bases at J, with 10 bases between. The CDR3 runs to 12 residues. The CDR3 is CASSYQGIEQFF. CDR3 nucleotide sequence: TGTGCCAGCAGTTACCAGGGGATTGAGCAGTTCTTC.

The sample holds many counts of this clonotype. The genes are TRBV6-1 and TRBJ2-1; D possibly uses TRBD1 or TRBD2 (6 bases each). The CDR3 is 16 residues long. The ends were cut back, 0 bases at V and 7 bases at J, with 16 bases in the middle. Germline CDR1 MNHNS, CDR2 SASEGT. CDR3 nucleotide sequence: TGTGCCAGCAGTGAAGCGCACGGGGGCGCTGGGAATGAGCAGTTCTTC. Protein product: CASSEAHGGAGNEQFF.

This clonotype was seen more than once but under ten times. The V and J genes are TRBV12-3 or TRBV12-4 and TRBJ2-1; TRBD1 aligns across 7 bases. The ends lost 6 bases at V and 5 bases at J; junction bases unmatched: 7. The CDR3 contains 14 residues. Here the CDR3 reads CASRFDRANNEQFF. The CDR3 DNA reads as TGTGCCAGCAGATTTGACAGGGCGAACAATGAGCAGTTCTTC.

The chain joins TRBV2 to TRBJ1-5; tentative D call: TRBD1 (5 bases). Trimming left V 1 base short and J 3 bases short, with 13 bases between. The CDR3 sequence is 16 residues long. The germline V gene has CDR1 SNHLY and CDR2 FYNNEI. CDR3 in amino acids: CASSEGGRRNNQPQHF. In nucleotides, the CDR3 is TGTGCCAGCAGTGAAGGGGGGAGGCGGAACAATCAGCCCCAGCATTTT. Full variable domain (remainder filled in from reference TRBV2 and TRBJ1-5): EPEVTQTPSHQVTQMGQEVILRCVPISNHLYFYWYRQILGQKVEFLVSFYNNEISEKSEIFDDQFSVERPDGSNFTLKIRSTKLEDSAMYFCASSEGGRRNNQPQHFGDGTRLSIL.